Listed below are T cell receptor beta chains from one sample, sequenced in a study of control samples from healthy donors and cancer patients. The data were produced by immunoSEQ multiplex PCR, yet TCRdb's version contains in-frame clones alone and is incomplete. The sample carries about 170,000 clones, around 94% recorded once. The sequencing sample was made of blood. The source is a woman aged 18-29 years in good health. Both conserved end residues are part of each CDR3. The D gene is left open where the match is weak. A clone size is listed for some rows: how often the clone was seen (once, few, many), or a class if it is expanded.

D: TRBD1
size: -
J: TRBJ1-6
V: TRBV18
DNA: TGTGCCAGCTCGCGTACAGGGGGCGATTCACCCCTCCACTTT
CDR3: CASSRTGGDSPLHF

D: -
size: -
J: TRBJ2-2
V: TRBV19
DNA: TGTGCCGGGGGCAGGACGAACACCGGGGAGCTGTTTTTT
CDR3: CAGGRTNTGELFF

D: -
size: -
J: TRBJ2-6
V: TRBV15
DNA: TGTGCCACCAGCAGGGGCGCCGGAACCCCGGGGGCCAACGTCCTGACTTTC
CDR3: CATSRGAGTPGANVLTF

D: TRBD2
size: -
J: TRBJ2-5
V: TRBV19
DNA: TGTGCCAGTAGTCTGGGACTAGCGGGAGAGACCCAGTACTTC
CDR3: CASSLGLAGETQYF

D: -
size: -
J: TRBJ2-1
V: TRBV12-3/TRBV12-4
DNA: TGTGCCAGCAGTCGCGACTACAATGAGCAGTTCTTC
CDR3: CASSRDYNEQFF

D: -
size: -
J: TRBJ2-1
V: TRBV10-1
DNA: TGCGCCAGCAGTGATCCAGCCGGTGAGCAGTTCTTC
CDR3: CASSDPAGEQFF

D: TRBD1
size: -
J: TRBJ1-5
V: TRBV5-4
DNA: TGTGCCAGCAGCTTGGGACAGGGACGGCCCCAGCATTTT
CDR3: CASSLGQGRPQHF

D: -
size: few
J: TRBJ1-3
V: TRBV5-6
DNA: TGTGCCAGCAGCTTGGTATCGGGAAGCATCTCTGGAAACACCATATATTTT
CDR3: CASSLVSGSISGNTIYF

D: -
size: -
J: TRBJ1-4
V: TRBV28
DNA: TGTGCCAGCAGTCTATCAGGGGTTACCAATGAAAAACTGTTTTTT
CDR3: CASSLSGVTNEKLFF

D: TRBD2
size: once
J: TRBJ2-5
V: TRBV19
DNA: TGTGCCAGCCTTATAGCGGGGGGGCTTTGGGATCAAGAGACCCAGTACTTC
CDR3: CASLIAGGLWDQETQYF

D: TRBD1
size: -
J: TRBJ2-3
V: TRBV4-2
DNA: TGTGCCAGCAGCCAAGGACAGGGGACATACACAGATACGCAGTATTTT
CDR3: CASSQGQGTYTDTQYF

D: TRBD1
size: -
J: TRBJ1-2
V: TRBV18
DNA: TGTGCCAGCTCACCACCGGGAGTGGGACAGTCGAACTATGGCTACACCTTC
CDR3: CASSPPGVGQSNYGYTF

D: TRBD2
size: few
J: TRBJ2-3
V: TRBV4-3
DNA: TGCGCCAGCAGCCAAGAGTGGACTAGCGGCACAGATACGCAGTATTTT
CDR3: CASSQEWTSGTDTQYF

D: -
size: -
J: TRBJ1-5
V: TRBV27
DNA: TGTGCCAGCAGTGGGCTTCGCATCGTCGGAGCCAATCAGCCCCAGCATTTT
CDR3: CASSGLRIVGANQPQHF

D: TRBD1
size: -
J: TRBJ1-1
V: TRBV5-1
DNA: TGCGCCAGCAGCCTGGACAGGGCGAACACTGAAGCTTTCTTT
CDR3: CASSLDRANTEAFF

D: -
size: -
J: TRBJ2-3
V: TRBV7-9
DNA: TGTGCCAGCAGCTTAACGCAGGGGCCTTCGTCGGATACGCAGTATTTT
CDR3: CASSLTQGPSSDTQYF

D: -
size: -
J: TRBJ1-1
V: TRBV5-4
DNA: TGTGCCAGCAGCTTGGAATCAGGGGAAGCTTTCTTT
CDR3: CASSLESGEAFF

D: -
size: -
J: TRBJ1-2
V: TRBV28
DNA: TGTGCCAGCAGCCGCTTGTGGTCTCCCTATGGCTACACCTTC
CDR3: CASSRLWSPYGYTF

D: -
size: -
J: TRBJ1-1
V: TRBV18
DNA: TGTGCCAGCTCACCAAGGGGGGGCACGAACACTGAAGCTTTCTTT
CDR3: CASSPRGGTNTEAFF

D: -
size: -
J: TRBJ2-7
V: TRBV7-2
DNA: TGTGCCAGCAGCCCCGGACCCTTCCCCTACGAGCAGTACTTC
CDR3: CASSPGPFPYEQYF

D: -
size: once
J: TRBJ2-5
V: TRBV7-2
DNA: TGTGCCGGCAGCCCGAGGGGGGGGAGGGAGACCCAGTACTTC
CDR3: CAGSPRGGRETQYF

D: -
size: once
J: TRBJ1-5
V: TRBV7-2
DNA: TGTGCCAGCAGCTTAGGGGGCCCCAATCAGCCCCAGCATTTT
CDR3: CASSLGGPNQPQHF

D: -
size: -
J: TRBJ1-1
V: TRBV19
DNA: TGTGCCAGTAGCTCGGGACGATATGAAGCTTTCTTT
CDR3: CASSSGRYEAFF

D: -
size: -
J: TRBJ1-4
V: TRBV7-2
DNA: TGTGCCAGCAGCTTAGGTCTGCGTACTACTAATGAAAAACTGTTTTTT
CDR3: CASSLGLRTTNEKLFF

D: -
size: -
J: TRBJ2-2
V: TRBV12-3/TRBV12-4
DNA: TGTGCCAGCAACATGGGGAACACCGGGGAGCTGTTTTTT
CDR3: CASNMGNTGELFF

D: -
size: -
J: TRBJ1-5
V: TRBV12-3/TRBV12-4
DNA: TGTGCCAGCAGTTTCGCCCCTCATCAGCCCCAGCATTTT
CDR3: CASSFAPHQPQHF

D: TRBD2
size: -
J: TRBJ2-1
V: TRBV4-2
DNA: TGTGCCAGCAGCCAAACTAGCGGGGACTACAATGAGCAGTTCTTC
CDR3: CASSQTSGDYNEQFF

D: -
size: -
J: TRBJ1-6
V: TRBV18
DNA: TGTGCCAGCTCACTATCCGCGTGGGGCTCCTATAATTCACCCCTCCACTTT
CDR3: CASSLSAWGSYNSPLHF

D: -
size: -
J: TRBJ2-3
V: TRBV7-6
DNA: TGTGCCAGCAGCTTAGGCGCAGATACGCAGTATTTT
CDR3: CASSLGADTQYF

D: TRBD1
size: -
J: TRBJ1-2
V: TRBV14
DNA: TGTGCCAGCACACTGACAGGGGGGAACTATGGCTACACCTTC
CDR3: CASTLTGGNYGYTF

D: -
size: -
J: TRBJ2-2
V: TRBV7-9
DNA: TGTGCCAGCAGCTTAGCGGACCGGAACACCGGGGAGCTGTTTTTT
CDR3: CASSLADRNTGELFF

D: -
size: -
J: TRBJ2-7
V: TRBV27
DNA: TGTGCCAGCGGCACTTATGACAGCTACGAGCAGTACTTC
CDR3: CASGTYDSYEQYF

D: -
size: -
J: TRBJ2-3
V: TRBV7-9
DNA: TGTGCCAGCAGCTTACGCCGGGGGGCGGCGGGGGCTACAGATACGCAGTATTTT
CDR3: CASSLRRGAAGATDTQYF

D: -
size: -
J: TRBJ1-1
V: TRBV10-2
DNA: TGCGCCAGCAGTGAGTCCTTACAGGACAACACTGAAGCTTTCTTT
CDR3: CASSESLQDNTEAFF

D: TRBD2
size: -
J: TRBJ2-1
V: TRBV9
DNA: TGTGCCAGCAGCATGGGAGGGACGGGAGATTACAATGAGCAGTTCTTC
CDR3: CASSMGGTGDYNEQFF

D: -
size: -
J: TRBJ2-1
V: TRBV20-1
DNA: TGCAGTGCTGCGCTCAATGAGCAGTTCTTC
CDR3: CSAALNEQFF

D: TRBD1
size: -
J: TRBJ1-2
V: TRBV12-3/TRBV12-4
DNA: TGTGCCAGCAGTAGACAGGGAAGTGGCTACACCTTC
CDR3: CASSRQGSGYTF

D: -
size: -
J: TRBJ2-7
V: TRBV3-1/TRBV3-2
DNA: TGTGCCAGCAGCACAGGGAACGGGGAGCAGTACTTC
CDR3: CASSTGNGEQYF

D: -
size: -
J: TRBJ2-3
V: TRBV19
DNA: TGTGCCAGTAGTAACGTGGGAATCATCCCAGATACGCAGTATTTT
CDR3: CASSNVGIIPDTQYF

D: TRBD1
size: -
J: TRBJ2-7
V: TRBV27
DNA: TGTGTGTCCTGGGACAGGCCCTACGAGCAGTACTTC
CDR3: CVSWDRPYEQYF